One and the same sample provided the 26 T cell receptor beta chains below, sequenced in a study of T cell changes during pregnancy in multiple sclerosis. Clones were sequenced by immunoSEQ multiplex PCR, and TCRdb holds only the in-frame ones, with some missing. The sample yields approximately 43,000 clones, 85% to 95% seen once. The specimen comprised CD8+ T cells from peripheral blood mononuclear cells, sampled in the third trimester of pregnancy. These receptors were taken from a female donor with multiple sclerosis, enrolled in a pregnancy study.

The genes are TRBV6-6 and TRBJ2-7; 7 bases map to TRBD2. The trim removed 8 bases at V and 3 bases at J, leaving 4 bases unmatched. Germline CDR1 and CDR2: MNHNY and SVGAGI (reference sequence). The CDR3 is 12 residues long. This CDR3 reads CASAGLGYEQYF. CDR3 nucleotide sequence: TGTGCCAGCGCCGGACTAGGCTACGAGCAGTACTTC.

The V gene is TRBV29-1, the J gene TRBJ2-1, with 8 bases that match TRBD2. CDR1 SQVTM and CDR2 ANQGSEA come from the germline V gene. Trimming took 4 bases from V and 3 from J; bases not matched to a gene: 5. CDR3 length: 14 amino acids. Here the CDR3 reads CSVGSGSFYNEQFF. The CDR3 DNA reads TGCAGCGTTGGAAGCGGGAGTTTCTACAATGAGCAGTTCTTC.

This clone showed up just once. The chain has TRBV27 and TRBJ1-1, with D perhaps TRBD1 (6 bases). Trimming shortened V by 8 bases and J by 0 bases, and 13 bases separated the two germline ends. There are 14 residues in the CDR3. The germline CDR1 and CDR2 sequences are MNHEY and SMNVEV (reference sequence). CDR3 loop: CASQRDTLNTEAFF. In DNA, the CDR3 is TGTGCCAGCCAAAGGGACACCCTGAACACTGAAGCTTTCTTT.

This clone is a singleton in its sample. The V gene is TRBV7-2, the J gene TRBJ2-7; 9 nucleotides agree with TRBD2. CDR3 length: 16 amino acids. Germline V gene lookup returns CDR1 SGHTA and CDR2 FQGNSA. Trimming removed 2 bases from V and 1 base from J; junction bases left unmatched: 6. The CDR3 nucleotides are TGTGCCAGCAGCTTATATCCAGCGGGAGGTTCCTACGAGCAGTACTTC. This codes for CASSLYPAGGSYEQYF.

This sequence joins TRBV10-3 and TRBJ2-1, with D unclear. The CDR3 has 12 amino acids. CDR1 is ENHRY, CDR2 SYGVKD, per germline. The V and J ends lost 0 bases and 9 bases respectively, with 6 bases between them. CDR3: CAISESTLEQFF. The DNA for the CDR3 is TGTGCCATCAGTGAGTCGACTCTTGAGCAGTTCTTC.

The chain links TRBV27 to TRBJ2-7; the D gene is possibly TRBD2 (6 bases). CDR3 size: 15 residues. Germline V gives CDR1 MNHEY, CDR2 SMNVEV (reference sequence). V was clipped by 2 bases and J by 7 bases, with 18 bases between them. This CDR3 reads CASSLSHSGTWEQYF. As DNA, the CDR3 is TGTGCCAGCAGTTTAAGCCACTCCGGGACTTGGGAGCAGTACTTC.

The gene calls are TRBV6-5 and TRBJ2-2; 7 nucleotides match TRBD2. Germline trimming cut 6 bases from V and 9 bases from J; bases unmatched to any gene: 13. This CDR3 has 15 amino acids. Per the germline V gene, CDR1 is MNHEY and CDR2 is SVGAGI. The CDR3 loop reads CASRGRVHLVRELFF. The CDR3 nucleotides are TGTGCCAGCAGAGGGAGGGTTCACCTGGTCAGGGAGCTGTTTTTT.

The rearrangement uses TRBV10-3 and TRBJ1-5, with a possible D match to TRBD1 (5 bases). The germline CDR1 and CDR2 sequences are ENHRY and SYGVKD. This CDR3 has 15 amino acids. V lost 0 bases to trimming and J lost 6 bases, with 12 bases between them. The CDR3 coding sequence is TGTGCCATCAGTGAGTCGATAGGGGTTATTCAGCCCCAGCATTTT. Translating it yields CAISESIGVIQPQHF.

This clone was seen just once. This sequence joins TRBV5-1 and TRBJ1-2, with D perhaps matching TRBD1 (6 bases). Germline V gene data show CDR1 as SGHRS and CDR2 as YFSETQ. CDR3 size: 18 residues. Trimming stripped 5 bases from V and 7 bases from J, with 30 bases between. The CDR3 bases are TGCGCCAGCAGGGCCAGGGGCTCGTGGACCGGCCTGCCCCTTGGCTACACCTTC. Amino acids: CASRARGSWTGLPLGYTF.

The gene calls are TRBV2 and TRBJ2-3, with 9 nucleotides matching TRBD2. Trimming took 4 bases from V and 2 from J; bases not matched to a gene: 4. The CDR3 contains 15 residues. The germline gives CDR1 SNHLY, CDR2 FYNNEI. The DNA for the CDR3 is TGTGCCAGCAGTGGGCTAGCGGGAAACACAGATACGCAGTATTTT. Its protein is CASSGLAGNTDTQYF.

The chain combines TRBV29-1 with TRBJ2-7; a weak D match, TRBD1 (6 bases). Germline V CDR1 and CDR2: SQVTM, ANQGSEA. The CDR3 runs 12 residues. V dropped 6 bases and J dropped 3 bases, with 12 bases sitting between them. The CDR3, as DNA: TGCAGCGTGGCACTGGACAGCTACGAGCAGTACTTC. Its protein product is CSVALDSYEQYF.

The V gene is TRBV6-5, the J gene TRBJ2-5; D gene uncertain. In germline, CDR1 is MNHEY, CDR2 SVGAGI. Deletions cut 7 bases from V and 0 bases from J, with 9 bases between. There are 13 residues in the CDR3. CDR3 in amino acids: CASTSVYQETQYF. The CDR3 nucleotides are TGTGCCAGCACTTCCGTGTACCAAGAGACCCAGTACTTC.

This sequence joins TRBV2 and TRBJ2-3, with D maybe TRBD2 (5 bases). Germline V CDR1 and CDR2: SNHLY, FYNNEI. Between the trimmed V and J ends, which lost 6 bases and 6 bases, there was a span of 7 bases. This CDR3 comprises 11 residues. The CDR3 DNA follows: TGTGCCAGCAGACCGGGGGATACGCAGTATTTT. Translating gives CASRPGDTQYF. The full variable domain, with the rest looked up from reference TRBV2 and TRBJ2-3, is EPEVTQTPSHQVTQMGQEVILRCVPISNHLYFYWYRQILGQKVEFLVSFYNNEISEKSEIFDDQFSVERPDGSNFTLKIRSTKLEDSAMYFCASRPGDTQYFGPGTRLTVL.

The chain is built from TRBV9 and TRBJ2-1; D not certain. CDR3 length: 15 amino acids. Germline CDR1 reads SGDLS; CDR2 reads YYNGEE. V was cut by 0 bases and J by 2 bases, with 9 bases left in between. The DNA for the CDR3 is TGTGCCAGCAGCGTAGAAAGTAGCACCTACAATGAGCAGTTCTTC. It encodes CASSVESSTYNEQFF.

This rearrangement joins TRBV2 to TRBJ2-7; 8 bases are a match to TRBD1. The trim removed 7 bases at V and 2 bases at J, leaving 7 bases unmatched. Looked up from germline, CDR1 is SNHLY and CDR2 is FYNNEI. CDR3 length: 14 residues. CDR3 coding DNA: TGTGCCAGCACCACCGGGACAGGACCCTACGAGCAGTACTTC. Translated, it gives CASTTGTGPYEQYF.

The chain is built from TRBV6-1 and TRBJ2-7; D is possibly TRBD1 (6 bases). The germline gives CDR1 MNHNS, CDR2 SASEGT. This CDR3 has 17 amino acids. The V end lost 4 bases, the J end lost 2 bases, and 21 bases lay between the germline ends. The DNA for the CDR3 is TGTGCCAGCAGTGTTTCGACAGGACCCGGGTGGGCCTACGAGCAGTACTTC. It specifies CASSVSTGPGWAYEQYF.

The chain is built from TRBV2 and TRBJ1-1; D is undetermined. Trimming pared 5 bases from V and 1 base from J, leaving 14 bases between. The CDR3 consists of 15 residues. The germline gives CDR1 SNHLY, CDR2 FYNNEI. The CDR3 is CASSPLGEENTEAFF. For the CDR3, the DNA is TGTGCCAGCAGTCCGCTCGGGGAAGAGAACACTGAAGCTTTCTTT.

This chain joins TRBV28 and TRBJ2-7; 7 bases fit TRBD1. The CDR3 sequence is 12 residues long. Germline V gene lookup returns CDR1 MDHEN and CDR2 SYDVKM. Trimming cost V 7 bases and J 9 bases; bases outside gene matches: 9. CDR3 region: CASTYRGAGQYF. The CDR3 region has the DNA TGTGCCAGCACCTACAGGGGCGCAGGGCAGTACTTC.

The rearrangement uses TRBV29-1 and TRBJ1-1; D gene uncertain. This CDR3 is built from 14 residues. CDR1 is SQVTM and CDR2 is ANQGSEA in the germline V gene. V was clipped by 6 bases and J by 3 bases, with 17 bases between them. The CDR3 reads CSVSGGVKDTEAFF. The DNA for the CDR3 is TGCAGCGTCTCAGGCGGGGTGAAGGACACTGAAGCTTTCTTT.

The rearrangement uses TRBV19 and TRBJ2-3, with TRBD2 matching 11 bases. V gave up 9 bases and J gave up 3 bases; unmatched junction bases: 5. The germline V gene has CDR1 LNHDA and CDR2 SQIVND (reference sequence). The CDR3 totals 14 residues. The CDR3 loop is CASQLAGVTDTQYF. For the CDR3, the DNA is TGTGCCAGCCAACTAGCGGGAGTGACAGATACGCAGTATTTT.

The genes are TRBV27 and TRBJ2-3, with TRBD2 identical over 11 bases. The germline V gene encodes CDR1 MNHEY and CDR2 SMNVEV (reference sequence). The CDR3 has 18 residues. Unmatched junction bases numbered 13, after V lost 6 bases and J lost 2 bases. CDR3: CASRPRRGTSGFTDTQYF. CDR3 bases: TGTGCCAGCAGACCCCGCCGGGGGACTAGCGGATTCACAGATACGCAGTATTTT.

CDR3 nucleotide sequence: TGTGCCAGCAGCTCGACTAGTGGGTCCCAGTACTTC. Protein sequence: CASSSTSGSQYF. The chain employs TRBV7-9 and TRBJ2-5, with D possibly matching TRBD2 (6 bases). In germline, CDR1 is SEHNR, CDR2 FQNEAQ (reference sequence). The CDR3 extends over 12 amino acids. Between the trimmed V and J ends, which lost 4 bases and 9 bases, there was a span of 12 bases. Full variable domain (outside the CDR3, taken from reference TRBV7-9 and TRBJ2-5): DTGVSQNPRHKITKRGQNVTFRCDPISEHNRLYWYRQTLGQGPEFLTYFQNEAQLEKSRLLSDRFSAERPKGSFSTLEIQRTEQGDSAMYLCASSSTSGSQYFGPGTRLLVL.

The gene calls are TRBV19 and TRBJ2-7; D unresolved. V lost 1 base, J lost 6 bases, and 7 bases lay in between. Germline V gene lookup returns CDR1 LNHDA and CDR2 SQIVND (reference sequence). This CDR3 has 12 residues. CDR3 in amino acids: CASSIGLSEQYF. As DNA, the CDR3 is TGTGCCAGTAGTATAGGGCTTTCCGAGCAGTACTTC.

This chain joins TRBV29-1 and TRBJ1-2, with a weak D call TRBD1 (6 bases). CDR1 SQVTM and CDR2 ANQGSEA come from the germline V gene. V lost 7 bases and J lost 3, with 15 bases in between. The CDR3 has 13 residues. The CDR3 loop reads CSAITGIDYGYTF. In DNA form, the CDR3 reads TGCAGCGCCATCACAGGGATCGACTATGGCTACACCTTC.

The gene calls are TRBV19 and TRBJ2-7; tentative D call: TRBD2 (7 bases). The CDR3 sequence is 13 residues long. The V gene lost 10 bases and the J gene lost 2 bases, with 15 bases spanning the gap. Per the germline V gene, CDR1 is LNHDA and CDR2 is SQIVND (reference sequence). CDR3 nucleotides: TGTGCCACAAGAGAGGGGGGGGCCTACGAGCAGTACTTC. Its protein is CATREGGAYEQYF.

The rearrangement uses TRBV5-1 and TRBJ2-2; 8 positions agree with TRBD2. Trimming cost V 1 base and J 3 bases; bases outside gene matches: 2. CDR3 length equals 15 residues. The germline V gene encodes CDR1 SGHRS and CDR2 YFSETQ. DNA for the CDR3: TGCGCCAGCAGCTTGACGGGAGGGGACACCGGGGAGCTGTTTTTT. Amino acid sequence: CASSLTGGDTGELFF.